The 19 T cell receptor beta chains given below trace back to one sample, sequenced in a study of blood T cell repertoires in COVID-19. Produced via immunoSEQ multiplex PCR; TCRdb's table is partial and in-frame only. The sample has some 210,000 clones; around 83% are singletons. Sequencing input: peripheral blood. These TCRs come from a man over 45 with active or convalescent COVID-19.

The chain is built from TRBV25-1 and TRBJ1-2, with unresolved D. Germline values: CDR1 MGHDK, CDR2 SYGVNS. The CDR3 runs to 14 residues. The ends were cut back, 3 bases at V and 1 base at J, with 9 bases in the middle. The CDR3 DNA reads TGTGCCAGCAGTGACACGGGTCGTAACTATGGCTACACCTTC. Translated: CASSDTGRNYGYTF.

This chain uses TRBV19 with TRBJ2-7; 11 positions agree with TRBD1. Germline CDR1 reads LNHDA; CDR2 reads SQIVND (reference sequence). V was clipped by 5 bases and J by 4 bases; unmatched bases: 10. The CDR3 consists of 16 residues. Here the CDR3 DNA reads TGTGCCAGTAGTCCATGGACAGGGGGCGCAGGGTACGAGCAGTACTTC. It translates to CASSPWTGGAGYEQYF.

V is TRBV28 and J is TRBJ2-3, with D tentatively TRBD1 (5 bases). Trimming removed 1 base at V and 13 bases at J, with 18 bases between. Germline V gene lookup returns CDR1 MDHEN and CDR2 SYDVKM. The CDR3 is made up of 14 amino acids. The CDR3 region has the DNA TGTGCCAGCAGTTTATCCGCCGGCTCCCAGGGCAAGTATTTT. It is translated as CASSLSAGSQGKYF.

This clone was detected once. The chain combines TRBV5-1 with TRBJ2-2; TRBD2 is a possible D gene (5 bases). Trimming pared 3 bases from V and 4 bases from J, leaving 16 bases between. The CDR3 is made up of 16 amino acids. Germline-derived CDR1 and CDR2 are SGHRS and YFSETQ. The CDR3 protein is CASSSGLGSGTGELFF. The CDR3 bases are TGCGCCAGCAGCTCGGGGTTAGGGTCGGGCACCGGGGAGCTGTTTTTT.

This chain links TRBV28 with TRBJ2-7; a possible D gene is TRBD2 (5 bases). V gave up 2 bases and J gave up 2 bases, with 25 bases separating them. The germline V gene encodes CDR1 MDHEN and CDR2 SYDVKM. This CDR3 has 19 amino acids. The CDR3 DNA reads TGTGCCAGCAGTTTAATTTCCCCTACTCCGCCCCACGGGGCCTACGAGCAGTACTTC. Protein: CASSLISPTPPHGAYEQYF.

This clone appeared once. The rearrangement uses TRBV6-5 and TRBJ1-5; the match to TRBD1 covers 7 bases. CDR3 size: 15 residues. Trimming took 5 bases from V and 1 from J; bases not matched to a gene: 5. Germline assignment: CDR1 MNHEY and CDR2 SVGAGI. In DNA form, the CDR3 reads TGTGCCAGCAGTCGGAAGGGGGCCAGCAATCAGCCCCAGCATTTT. It encodes CASSRKGASNQPQHF.

The V and J genes are TRBV5-3 and TRBJ2-2, with 11 bases lining up with TRBD2. TRBV5-3 is an ORF, and what it does is uncertain. This CDR3 is built from 16 residues. The ends lost 0 bases at V and 6 bases at J; junction bases unmatched: 4. For the CDR3, the DNA is TGTGCCAGAAGCTTGGCTAGCGGGGGGAGGTCCGGGGAGCTGTTTTTT. The encoded protein is CARSLASGGRSGELFF.

The J gene is TRBJ1-2, the V gene TRBV18, with 10 bases fitting TRBD1. This CDR3 spans 15 amino acids. CDR1 KGHSH and CDR2 LQKENI come from the germline V gene. V dropped 4 bases and J dropped 3; count of bases not matched to a gene: 5. The chain's CDR3 is CASSHGTGEDYGYTF. The CDR3 DNA is TGTGCCAGCTCACACGGGACAGGGGAAGACTATGGCTACACCTTC.

The CDR3 is CSVGQGNNSPLHF. DNA for the CDR3: TGCAGCGTGGGACAGGGGAATAATTCACCCCTCCACTTT. The chain combines TRBV29-1 with TRBJ1-6; 10 nucleotides match TRBD1. CDR1 SQVTM and CDR2 ANQGSEA come from the germline V gene. Trimming removed 6 bases from V and 5 bases from J; junction bases left unmatched: 1. The CDR3 totals 13 residues. Combining the CDR3 with reference TRBV29-1 and TRBJ1-6 gives the whole variable domain SAVISQKPSRDICQRGTSLTIQCQVDSQVTMMFWYRQQPGQSLTLIATANQGSEATYESGFVIDKFPISRPNLTFSTLTVSNMSPEDSSIYLCSVGQGNNSPLHFGNGTRLTVT.

The chain is built from TRBV5-1 and TRBJ2-3; a weak D match, TRBD2 (5 bases). The CDR3 has 15 amino acids. The V gene lost 2 bases and the J gene lost 3 bases, with 13 bases spanning the gap. CDR1 and CDR2 from the germline V gene are SGHRS and YFSETQ. DNA of the CDR3: TGCGCCAGCAGCTTTGGACTGCAATGGACAGATACGCAGTATTTT. Amino acids: CASSFGLQWTDTQYF.

DNA for the CDR3: TGTGCCAGCAGTGAAAGGGCTAGCGGGGGCACAGAGTACTTC. Its protein product is CASSERASGGTEYF. The rearrangement uses TRBV6-1 and TRBJ2-7; 10 nucleotides agree with TRBD2. Germline lookup yields CDR1 MNHNS and CDR2 SASEGT. The V segment lost 2 bases and the J segment 11 bases; nucleotides outside the gene matches: 9. The CDR3 is made up of 14 amino acids.

This clone occurred once. The chain recombines TRBV30 with TRBJ1-1; 10 bases align to TRBD1. CDR3 length: 14 residues. V gave up 4 bases and J gave up 4 bases; unmatched junction bases: 6. Germline assignment: CDR1 GTSNPN and CDR2 SVGIG (reference sequence). CDR3: CAWNRQGARTEAFF. The DNA of the CDR3 is TGTGCCTGGAATAGACAGGGGGCGCGCACTGAAGCTTTCTTT.

This rearrangement joins TRBV18 to TRBJ2-7; 12 nucleotides match TRBD2. V gave up 1 base and J gave up 6 bases; unmatched junction bases: 7. Germline CDR1 is KGHSH and CDR2 is LQKENI. This CDR3 contains 16 residues. The CDR3 is CASSPQRLAGVGEQYF. The DNA for the CDR3 is TGTGCCAGCTCACCACAGAGACTAGCGGGAGTTGGCGAGCAGTACTTC.

V and J are TRBV7-2 and TRBJ1-1; D is unclear. The ends were cut back, 6 bases at V and 0 bases at J, with 11 bases in the middle. CDR3 length equals 14 residues. Germline CDR1 is SGHTA and CDR2 is FQGNSA. CDR3 protein: CASRWAWMNTEAFF. CDR3 nucleotides: TGTGCCAGCAGGTGGGCGTGGATGAACACTGAAGCTTTCTTT.

The chain links TRBV6-5 to TRBJ1-1; 7 nucleotides line up with TRBD1. CDR1 and CDR2 (germline): MNHEY, SVGAGI. The CDR3 covers 15 residues. The V segment lost 5 bases and the J segment 1 base; nucleotides outside the gene matches: 7. The CDR3 region has the DNA TGTGCCAGCAGTCTGGGGACAGCCCGGAACACTGAAGCTTTCTTT. Its translation is CASSLGTARNTEAFF.

This clone turned up a few times. V gene TRBV5-1 combines with J gene TRBJ2-5; 7 bases are shared with TRBD2. The V gene end was trimmed by 2 bases and the J gene end by 1 base; junction bases not matched to a gene: 5. Germline values: CDR1 SGHRS, CDR2 YFSETQ. This CDR3 has 15 residues. The CDR3 coding sequence is TGCGCCAGCAGCTTTACTGGCGGGAGCCAAGAGACCCAGTACTTC. Translated, it gives CASSFTGGSQETQYF.

The V gene is TRBV18, the J gene TRBJ1-3, with D maybe TRBD1 (5 bases). The ends were cut back, 5 bases at V and 0 bases at J, with 14 bases in the middle. Germline CDR1 reads KGHSH; CDR2 reads LQKENI. The CDR3 has 16 residues. The CDR3 sequence is CASSSGQGRSGNTIYF. The CDR3 bases are TGTGCCAGCTCATCCGGGCAGGGCCGCTCTGGAAACACCATATATTTT.

The rearrangement uses TRBV9 and TRBJ1-2, with D perhaps TRBD1 (6 bases). V was shortened by 0 bases and J by 4 bases, with 16 bases between the two germline ends. CDR3 size: 16 residues. In germline, CDR1 is SGDLS, CDR2 YYNGEE. Here the CDR3 DNA reads TGTGCCAGCAGCGTAGATGGGGGCGCACTCTTCTATGGCTACACCTTC. This gives the protein CASSVDGGALFYGYTF.

V and J are TRBV7-3 and TRBJ2-7; 8 nucleotides align to TRBD2. J gave up 7 bases and V 5 bases, and 16 bases lay outside the gene matches. CDR3 length: 16 amino acids. Germline V gene lookup returns CDR1 SGHTA and CDR2 FQGTGA. CDR3 in amino acids: CASSPGGGSAPREQYF. The DNA for the CDR3 is TGTGCCAGCAGCCCCGGGGGGGGTAGCGCTCCCCGGGAGCAGTACTTC. Based on the CDR3 plus reference TRBV7-3 and TRBJ2-7, the full variable domain is GAGVSQTPSNKVTEKGKYVELRCDPISGHTALYWYRQSLGQGPEFLIYFQGTGAADDSGLPNDRFFAVRPEGSVSTLKIQRTERGDSAVYLCASSPGGGSAPREQYFGPGTRLTVT.